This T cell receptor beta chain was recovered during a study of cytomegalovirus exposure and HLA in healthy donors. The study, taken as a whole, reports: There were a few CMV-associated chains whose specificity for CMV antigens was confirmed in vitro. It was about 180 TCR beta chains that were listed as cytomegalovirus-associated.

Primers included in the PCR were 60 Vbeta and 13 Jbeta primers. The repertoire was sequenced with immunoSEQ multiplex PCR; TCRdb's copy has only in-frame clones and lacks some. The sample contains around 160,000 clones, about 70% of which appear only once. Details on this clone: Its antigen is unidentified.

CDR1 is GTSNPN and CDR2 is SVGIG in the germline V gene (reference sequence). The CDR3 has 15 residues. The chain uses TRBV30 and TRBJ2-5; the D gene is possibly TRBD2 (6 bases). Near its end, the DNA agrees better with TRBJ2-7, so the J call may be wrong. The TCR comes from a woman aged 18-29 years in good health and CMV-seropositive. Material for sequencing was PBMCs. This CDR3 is CAWSVSTRFPYEQYF. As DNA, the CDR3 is TGTGCCTGGAGTGTCTCGACTAGATTTCCCTACGAGCAGTACTTC.